This is a list of T cell receptor beta chains from one sample in a study of blood T cell repertoires in COVID-19. The table came from immunoSEQ multiplex PCR; TCRdb's copy has only in-frame clones and leaves some out. Of about 220,000 clones in the sample, approximately 80% were seen once. Material: peripheral blood. Source of these receptors: a man aged 45-60 years with active or convalescent COVID-19. The CDR3 runs from the conserved cysteine through the conserved F or W. A D gene is named only where the DNA matches it firmly. The size entry is marked missing in some rows and otherwise reads once, few, many or a size class.

clone_size,d_call,j_call,v_call,cdr3_nt,cdr3_aa
-,-,TRBJ1-2,TRBV28,TGTGCCAGCAGACAGGATGGCTATGGCTACACCTTC,CASRQDGYGYTF
-,TRBD2,TRBJ2-1,TRBV28,TGTGCCAGCAGTATGGGGCGGGGGGTCCACAATGAGCAGTTCTTC,CASSMGRGVHNEQFF
-,-,TRBJ1-6,TRBV19,TGTGCCAGTAGGGAGGGAGGTTTGGATTCACCCCTCCACTTT,CASREGGLDSPLHF
-,TRBD2,TRBJ2-5,TRBV7-7,TGTGCTAGCAGCTTCACATTGGGCGGGGGGGCCGGAGAGACCCAGTACTTC,CASSFTLGGGAGETQYF
-,TRBD1,TRBJ2-5,TRBV6-6,TGTGCCAGCAGTGACAGGGGGCTCGAGACCCAGTACTTC,CASSDRGLETQYF
-,TRBD1,TRBJ1-2,TRBV2,TGTGCCAGCAGTGAAGTGGCAGGGGGAGGCTACACCTTC,CASSEVAGGGYTF
-,-,TRBJ2-1,TRBV7-2,TGTGCCAGCAGCTTAGGTCAGGGTACCTACAATGAGCAGTTCTTC,CASSLGQGTYNEQFF
few,TRBD2,TRBJ2-5,TRBV29-1,TGCAGCGTGCGACTAGCGGGAGAGGTTGGGGAGACCCAGTACTTC,CSVRLAGEVGETQYF
-,TRBD1,TRBJ2-3,TRBV3-1/TRBV3-2,TGTGCCAGCAGCCAAGGGGACAGGGGATTCACAGATACGCAGTATTTT,CASSQGDRGFTDTQYF
-,-,TRBJ1-1,TRBV5-1,TGCGCCAGCAGCCTACCTACAGGAGCGGCTTTCTTT,CASSLPTGAAFF
-,-,TRBJ1-6,TRBV28,TGTGCCAGCAGCCCTCGAGGACAGACCTATAATTCACCCCTCCACTTT,CASSPRGQTYNSPLHF
-,-,TRBJ1-2,TRBV5-6,TGTGCCAGCAGCTTGGTGGGCCGGTGGGACTATGGCTACACCTTC,CASSLVGRWDYGYTF
once,TRBD1,TRBJ1-1,TRBV28,TGTGCCAGCAGTTTCCCCGGGACAGACGAAGCTTTCTTT,CASSFPGTDEAFF
-,-,TRBJ2-5,TRBV3-1/TRBV3-2,TGTGCCAGCAGCCAAGGGGGAGGGGGAGAGACCCAGTACTTC,CASSQGGGGETQYF
-,TRBD2,TRBJ2-1,TRBV28,TGTGCCAGCAGTTTATGGAGGACTAGCCGCAATGAGCAGTTCTTC,CASSLWRTSRNEQFF
-,TRBD1,TRBJ2-1,TRBV6-2/TRBV6-3,TGTGCCAGCAGTTACTTGACAGGGAATGAGCAGTTCTTC,CASSYLTGNEQFF
once,TRBD1,TRBJ2-2,TRBV11-2,TGTGCCAGCAGCTTATGGGACAGTTCAAACACCGGGGAGCTGTTTTTT,CASSLWDSSNTGELFF
few,TRBD1,TRBJ1-5,TRBV28,TGTGCCAGCAGTATACAGGGGAAGGGCAGCAATCAGCCCCAGCATTTT,CASSIQGKGSNQPQHF
once,-,TRBJ1-5,TRBV28,TGTGCCAGCGGAGGAAATCAGCCCCAGCATTTT,CASGGNQPQHF
-,TRBD1,TRBJ1-5,TRBV2,TGTGCCAGCAGTGAACAGGGGGCAAACGGTCAGCCCCAGCATTTT,CASSEQGANGQPQHF
-,TRBD1,TRBJ2-1,TRBV6-2/TRBV6-3,TGTGCCAGCAGCGGACAGGGGGGTCACAATGAGCAGTTCTTC,CASSGQGGHNEQFF
-,TRBD2,TRBJ2-3,TRBV4-1,TGCGCCAGCAGCTTACGCTCCGGGACTAGCGGGGAAGATACGCAGTATTTT,CASSLRSGTSGEDTQYF
-,-,TRBJ2-1,TRBV9,TGTGCCAGCAGCGTAGACGGGGGCTCCTACAATGAGCAGTTCTTC,CASSVDGGSYNEQFF
-,TRBD1,TRBJ2-1,TRBV11-2,TGTGCCAGCAGCTTGGGTCCGGGACAGGGGGACAGTGAGCAGTTCTTC,CASSLGPGQGDSEQFF
-,-,TRBJ1-3,TRBV7-9,TGTGCCAGCACCTTTACAGGGCATGGAAACACCATATATTTT,CASTFTGHGNTIYF
-,-,TRBJ2-3,TRBV5-1,TGCGCCAGCAGCACGGGAAACTCGGATACGCAGTATTTT,CASSTGNSDTQYF
-,-,TRBJ2-5,TRBV7-8,TGTGCCAGCAGCTTAAAGCACGAGACCCAGTACTTC,CASSLKHETQYF
-,TRBD2,TRBJ2-1,TRBV2,TGTGCCAGCAGGATGCCACTAGCGCACAATGAGCAGTTCTTC,CASRMPLAHNEQFF
-,TRBD1,TRBJ2-5,TRBV5-6,TGTGCCAGCAGCTGGGACAGCCAAGAGACCCAGTACTTC,CASSWDSQETQYF
-,TRBD2,TRBJ2-5,TRBV10-3,TGTGCCATCAGGGCGTTCACTAGCGGGGGAATTGGAGAGACCCAGTACTTC,CAIRAFTSGGIGETQYF
-,TRBD1,TRBJ2-3,TRBV27,TGTGCCAGCAGTTTGGGCGGGACAGGGCAACTCCCTAGCACAGATACGCAGTATTTT,CASSLGGTGQLPSTDTQYF
-,-,TRBJ2-2,TRBV4-3,TGCGCCAGCAGCCAAGATTTGGGGGGGGCCGGCACCGGGGAGCTGTTTTTT,CASSQDLGGAGTGELFF
-,-,TRBJ2-1,TRBV14,TGTGCCAGCAGGCCCAGGGCGGGGGCTGCAAATGAGCAGTTCTTC,CASRPRAGAANEQFF
-,-,TRBJ2-2,TRBV21-1,TGTGCCAGCAGCAATACTAGCGGGGGGAACACCGGGGAGCTGTTTTTT,CASSNTSGGNTGELFF
-,-,TRBJ1-2,TRBV6-1,TGTGCCAGCAGTGAAATCGGACTTACAGACACCTTC,CASSEIGLTDTF